This T cell receptor (beta chain) was recorded in a study of OX40 agonist ivuxolimab in advanced cancers. In the study overall: Every 2 weeks, patients received ivuxolimab intravenously, dosed at 0.01 to 10 mg/kg. The group had a mean age of 60 years, ranged from about 23 to 79, and was 82.7% male. Dose-escalation patients suffered from hepatocellular carcinoma, melanoma, renal cell or head and neck cancer.

Assay used: immunoSEQ multiplex PCR; TCRdb lists only in-frame clones, some missing. The data show 55,000 to 80,000 clones, about 81% seen once. This clone was observed a single time. Its cognate antigen is unknown. Germline V CDR1 and CDR2: SGHRS, YFSETQ. With 5 bases clipped from V and 0 bases from J, the junction kept 5 bases outside the gene matches. The CDR3 consists of 15 residues. Study-level findings and limits: The CD4+ and CD8+ T cells in the blood had expanded clonally by week 6 at 0.1 to 3.0 mg/kg.

The TCR originated in an adult with an advanced solid tumor such as melanoma, head and neck, liver or kidney cancer. V and J are TRBV5-1 and TRBJ1-2; 9 bases line up with TRBD1. This specimen was CD4+ or CD8+ T cells sorted from blood, taken in a trial of the OX40 agonist ivuxolimab. This CDR3 is CASSWDRASNYGYTF. DNA for the CDR3: TGCGCCAGCAGTTGGGACAGGGCATCTAACTATGGCTACACCTTC.